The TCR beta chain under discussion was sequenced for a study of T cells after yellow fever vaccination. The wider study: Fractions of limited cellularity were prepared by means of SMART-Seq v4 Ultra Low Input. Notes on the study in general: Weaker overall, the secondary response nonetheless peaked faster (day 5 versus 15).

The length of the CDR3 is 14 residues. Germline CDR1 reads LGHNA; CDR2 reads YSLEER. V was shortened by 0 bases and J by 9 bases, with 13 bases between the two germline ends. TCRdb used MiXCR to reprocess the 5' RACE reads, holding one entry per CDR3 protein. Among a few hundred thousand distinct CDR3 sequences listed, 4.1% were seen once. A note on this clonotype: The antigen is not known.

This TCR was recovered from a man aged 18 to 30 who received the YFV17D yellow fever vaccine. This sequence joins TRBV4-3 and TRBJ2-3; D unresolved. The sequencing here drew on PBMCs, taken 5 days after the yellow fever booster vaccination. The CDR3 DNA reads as TGCGCCAGCAGCCAAGATATGAAGCTGGCCACGCAGTATTTT. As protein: CASSQDMKLATQYF.